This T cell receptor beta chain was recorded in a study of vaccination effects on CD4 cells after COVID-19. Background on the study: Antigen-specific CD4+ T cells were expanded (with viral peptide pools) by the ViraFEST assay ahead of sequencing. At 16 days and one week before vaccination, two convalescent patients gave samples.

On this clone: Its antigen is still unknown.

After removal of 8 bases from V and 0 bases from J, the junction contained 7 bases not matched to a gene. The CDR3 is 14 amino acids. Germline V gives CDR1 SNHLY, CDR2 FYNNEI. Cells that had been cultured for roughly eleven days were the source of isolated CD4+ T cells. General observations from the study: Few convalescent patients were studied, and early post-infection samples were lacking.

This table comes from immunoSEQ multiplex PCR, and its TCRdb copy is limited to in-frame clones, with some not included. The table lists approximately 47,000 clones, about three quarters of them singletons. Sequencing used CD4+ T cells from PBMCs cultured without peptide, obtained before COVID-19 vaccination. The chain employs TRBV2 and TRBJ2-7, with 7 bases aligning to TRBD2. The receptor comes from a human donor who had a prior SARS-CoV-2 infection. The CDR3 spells CASGLERVSYEQYF. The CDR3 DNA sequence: TGTGCCAGCGGACTAGAACGTGTCTCCTACGAGCAGTACTTC.